The TCR beta chain under discussion was sequenced for a study of blood T cells in healthy people across ages. Combining a sample-barcoded 5' primer with a J-beta primer mix, a second PCR ran for 7 to 11 cycles. TCRdb reanalysed the 5' RACE reads using MiXCR and keeps one entry per CDR3 protein. The data contain 980,000 or so distinct CDR3 sequences, about 44% of them singletons. Study observations and caveats: What prevented conclusive comparison of naive and antigen-experienced cells was that PBMCs were unsorted.

The sample holds a few counts of this clonotype. Its antigen remains unknown. The V gene's germline CDR1 is SGHAT and CDR2 FQNNGV. There are 14 residues in the CDR3. V was cut by 5 bases and J by 7 bases, with 12 bases left in between. Source material: blood. This clonotype was sampled from a man aged 30 to 39 in good health. This chain connects TRBV11-2 to TRBJ1-6, with a weak D call TRBD1 (6 bases). CDR3 sequence: CASSLTDRNSPLHF. CDR3 DNA: TGTGCCAGCAGCCTAACGGACAGAAATTCACCCCTCCACTTT.